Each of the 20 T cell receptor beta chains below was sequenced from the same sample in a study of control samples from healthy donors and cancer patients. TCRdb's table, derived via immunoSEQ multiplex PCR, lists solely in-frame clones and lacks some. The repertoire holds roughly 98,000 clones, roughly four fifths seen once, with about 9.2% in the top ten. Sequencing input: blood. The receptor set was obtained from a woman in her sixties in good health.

The CDR3 region is CASSLATARGPYGYTF. CDR3 bases: TGCGCCAGCAGCTTGGCAACCGCTCGGGGTCCCTATGGCTACACCTTC. This rearrangement joins TRBV5-1 to TRBJ1-2; D remains ambiguous. CDR1 and CDR2 from the germline V gene are SGHRS and YFSETQ. Deletions cut 0 bases from V and 4 bases from J, with 16 bases between. The CDR3 contains 16 residues.

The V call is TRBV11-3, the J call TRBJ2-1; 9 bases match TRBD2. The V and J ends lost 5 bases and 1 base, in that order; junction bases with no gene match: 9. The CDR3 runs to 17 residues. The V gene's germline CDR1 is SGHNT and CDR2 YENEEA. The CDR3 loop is CASSPRGAGGSYNEQFF. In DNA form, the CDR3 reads TGTGCCAGCAGCCCCCGGGGAGCGGGAGGTTCCTACAATGAGCAGTTCTTC.

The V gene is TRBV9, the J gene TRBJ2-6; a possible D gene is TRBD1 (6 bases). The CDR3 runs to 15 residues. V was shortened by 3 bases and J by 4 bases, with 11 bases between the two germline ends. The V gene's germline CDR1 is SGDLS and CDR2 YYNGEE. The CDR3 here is CASSAMGAGANVLTF. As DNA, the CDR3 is TGTGCCAGCAGCGCTATGGGGGCGGGGGCCAACGTCCTGACTTTC.

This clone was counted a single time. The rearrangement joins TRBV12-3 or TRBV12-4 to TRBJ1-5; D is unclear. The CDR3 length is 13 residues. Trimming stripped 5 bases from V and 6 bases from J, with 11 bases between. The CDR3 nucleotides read TGTGCCAGCAGTGTTATAGCGGGTCAGCCCCAGCATTTT. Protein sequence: CASSVIAGQPQHF.

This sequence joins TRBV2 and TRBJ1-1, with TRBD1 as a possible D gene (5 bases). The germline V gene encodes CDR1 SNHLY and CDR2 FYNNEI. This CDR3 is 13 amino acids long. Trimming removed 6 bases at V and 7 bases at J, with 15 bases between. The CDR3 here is CASRERGTDEAFF. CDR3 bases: TGTGCCAGCAGGGAACGGGGGACCGATGAAGCTTTCTTT.

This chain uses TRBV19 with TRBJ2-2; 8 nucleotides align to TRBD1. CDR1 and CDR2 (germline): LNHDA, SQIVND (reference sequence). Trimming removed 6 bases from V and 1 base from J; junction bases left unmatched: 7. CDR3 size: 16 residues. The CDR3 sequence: CASRPPGTGNTGELFF. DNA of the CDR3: TGTGCCAGTAGACCCCCCGGGACAGGGAACACCGGGGAGCTGTTTTTT.

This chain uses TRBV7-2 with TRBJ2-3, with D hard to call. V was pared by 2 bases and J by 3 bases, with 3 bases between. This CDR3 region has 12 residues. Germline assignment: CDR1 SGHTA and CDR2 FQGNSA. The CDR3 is CASSLLTDTQYF. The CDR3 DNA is TGTGCCAGCAGCTTACTAACAGATACGCAGTATTTT.

The CDR3 spells CASTHSGGNSPLHF. The CDR3 coding sequence is TGTGCCAGTACCCACAGCGGGGGGAATTCACCCCTCCACTTT. The chain carries TRBV19 and TRBJ1-6; maybe TRBD1 (5 bases). Germline V gene lookup returns CDR1 LNHDA and CDR2 SQIVND (reference sequence). The germline V and J ends were trimmed by 7 bases and 7 bases, with 14 bases remaining between them. The length of the CDR3 is 14 residues.

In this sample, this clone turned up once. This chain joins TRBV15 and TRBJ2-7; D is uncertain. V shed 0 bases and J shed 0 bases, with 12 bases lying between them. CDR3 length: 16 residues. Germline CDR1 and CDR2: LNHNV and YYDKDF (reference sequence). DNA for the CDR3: TGTGCCACCAGCAGAGATAAAGGCTTATACTCCTACGAGCAGTACTTC. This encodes CATSRDKGLYSYEQYF.

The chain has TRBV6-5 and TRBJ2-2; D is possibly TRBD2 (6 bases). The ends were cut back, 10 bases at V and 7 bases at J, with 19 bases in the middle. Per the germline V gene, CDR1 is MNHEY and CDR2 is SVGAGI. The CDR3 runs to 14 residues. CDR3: CAIKPTGVSGELFF. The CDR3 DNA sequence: TGTGCCATTAAACCGACGGGGGTTAGCGGGGAGCTGTTTTTT.

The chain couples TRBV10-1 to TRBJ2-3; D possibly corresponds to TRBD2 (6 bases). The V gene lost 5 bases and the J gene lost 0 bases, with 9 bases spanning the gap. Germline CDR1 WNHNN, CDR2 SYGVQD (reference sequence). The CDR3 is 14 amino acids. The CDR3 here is CASSSGTSTDTQYF. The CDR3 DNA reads TGCGCCAGCAGTTCCGGGACTAGCACAGATACGCAGTATTTT.

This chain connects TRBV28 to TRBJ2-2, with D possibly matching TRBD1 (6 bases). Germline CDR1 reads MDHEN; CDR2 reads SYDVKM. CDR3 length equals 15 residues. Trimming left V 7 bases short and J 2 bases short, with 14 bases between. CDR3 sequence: CASTAGGPNTGELFF. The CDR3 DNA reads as TGTGCCAGCACCGCTGGGGGCCCTAACACCGGGGAGCTGTTTTTT.

CDR3 sequence (DNA): TGTGCCAGCAGCGGGACTAGCGGTTATCAAGAGACCCAGTACTTC. Protein product: CASSGTSGYQETQYF. V usage is TRBV9 and J usage is TRBJ2-5, with 10 bases aligning to TRBD2. Germline V gene sequence: CDR1 SGDLS, CDR2 YYNGEE. The CDR3 consists of 15 residues. J gave up 2 bases and V 3 bases, and 4 bases lay outside the gene matches.

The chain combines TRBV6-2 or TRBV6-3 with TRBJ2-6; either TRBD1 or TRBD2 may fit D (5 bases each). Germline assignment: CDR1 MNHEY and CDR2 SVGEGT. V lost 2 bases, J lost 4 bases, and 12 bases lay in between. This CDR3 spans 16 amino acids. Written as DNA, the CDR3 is TGTGCCAGCAGTTACACGGGGCCGGCCGGGGCCAACGTCCTGACTTTC. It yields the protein CASSYTGPAGANVLTF.

CDR3 amino acids: CASSVGGRGGGETQYF. The CDR3 nucleotides are TGTGCCAGCAGCGTAGGAGGTAGAGGGGGCGGGGAGACCCAGTACTTC. This sequence joins TRBV9 and TRBJ2-5, with TRBD1 matching 7 bases. The CDR3 sequence is 16 residues long. The trim removed 0 bases at V and 5 bases at J, leaving 10 bases unmatched. CDR1 SGDLS and CDR2 YYNGEE come from the germline V gene.

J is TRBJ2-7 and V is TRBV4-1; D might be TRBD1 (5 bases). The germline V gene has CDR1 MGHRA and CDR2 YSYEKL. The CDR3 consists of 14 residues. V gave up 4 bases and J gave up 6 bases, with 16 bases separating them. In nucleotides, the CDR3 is TGCGCCAGCAGCCTGGGGCCCGGCTACAGCGAGCAGTACTTC. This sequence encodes CASSLGPGYSEQYF.

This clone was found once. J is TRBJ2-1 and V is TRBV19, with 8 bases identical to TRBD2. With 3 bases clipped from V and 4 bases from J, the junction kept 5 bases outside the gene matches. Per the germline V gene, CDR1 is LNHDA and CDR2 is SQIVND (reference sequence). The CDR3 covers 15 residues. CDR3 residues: CASSMLLAGYNEQFF. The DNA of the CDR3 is TGTGCCAGTAGTATGCTCCTAGCGGGTTACAATGAGCAGTTCTTC.

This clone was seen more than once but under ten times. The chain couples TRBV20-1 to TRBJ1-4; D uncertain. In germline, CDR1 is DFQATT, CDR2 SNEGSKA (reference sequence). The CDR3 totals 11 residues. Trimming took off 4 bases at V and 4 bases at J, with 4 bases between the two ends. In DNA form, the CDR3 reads TGCAGTGCTAACCGTAATGAAAAACTGTTTTTT. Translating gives CSANRNEKLFF.

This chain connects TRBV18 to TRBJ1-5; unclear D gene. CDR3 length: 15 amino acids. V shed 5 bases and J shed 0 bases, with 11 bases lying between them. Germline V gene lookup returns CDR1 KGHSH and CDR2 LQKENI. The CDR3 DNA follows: TGTGCCAGCTCAGATCAGAAAAATAGCAATCAGCCCCAGCATTTT. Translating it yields CASSDQKNSNQPQHF.

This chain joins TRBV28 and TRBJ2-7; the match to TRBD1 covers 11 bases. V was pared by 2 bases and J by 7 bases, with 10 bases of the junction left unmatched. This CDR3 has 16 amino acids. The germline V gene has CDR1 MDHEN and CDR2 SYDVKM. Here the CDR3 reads CASSLKLAGTGGEQYF. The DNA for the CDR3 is TGTGCCAGCAGTTTAAAGTTGGCAGGGACAGGGGGAGAGCAGTACTTC.